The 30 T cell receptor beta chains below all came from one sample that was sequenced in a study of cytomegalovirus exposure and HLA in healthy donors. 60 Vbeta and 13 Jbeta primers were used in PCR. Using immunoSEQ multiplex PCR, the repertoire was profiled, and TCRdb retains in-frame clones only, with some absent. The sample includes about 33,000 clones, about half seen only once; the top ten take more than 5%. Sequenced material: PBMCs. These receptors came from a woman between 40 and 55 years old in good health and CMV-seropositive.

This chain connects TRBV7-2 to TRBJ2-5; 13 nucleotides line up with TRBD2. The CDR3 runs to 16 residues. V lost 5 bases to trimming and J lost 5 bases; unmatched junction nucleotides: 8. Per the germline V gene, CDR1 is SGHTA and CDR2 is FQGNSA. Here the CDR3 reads CASSKLLAGGHETQYF. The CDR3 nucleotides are TGTGCCAGCAGCAAATTACTAGCGGGGGGGCACGAGACCCAGTACTTC.

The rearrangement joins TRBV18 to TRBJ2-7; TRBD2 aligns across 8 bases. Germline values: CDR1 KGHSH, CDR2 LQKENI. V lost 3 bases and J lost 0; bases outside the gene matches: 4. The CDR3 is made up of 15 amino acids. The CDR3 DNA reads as TGTGCCAGCTCACCGGTCGGGGGGGTCTCCTACGAGCAGTACTTC. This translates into CASSPVGGVSYEQYF.

The CDR3 sequence: CATSGRTGMNEKLFF. The DNA for the CDR3 is TGTGCCACCAGCGGTAGGACAGGGATGAATGAAAAACTGTTTTTT. The chain carries TRBV15 and TRBJ1-4, with TRBD1 identical over 8 bases. Germline V gives CDR1 LNHNV, CDR2 YYDKDF (reference sequence). The trim removed 5 bases at V and 5 bases at J, leaving 7 bases unmatched. The CDR3 has 15 residues.

The CDR3 sequence is CASSPFTSGGLYNEQFF. As DNA, the CDR3 is TGTGCCAGCAGCCCGTTCACTAGCGGGGGCTTATACAATGAGCAGTTCTTC. The rearrangement joins TRBV7-7 to TRBJ2-1; 11 positions match TRBD2. Germline CDR1 is SSHAT and CDR2 is FNYEAQ (reference sequence). The ends lost 5 bases at V and 4 bases at J; junction bases unmatched: 10. The length of the CDR3 is 17 residues.

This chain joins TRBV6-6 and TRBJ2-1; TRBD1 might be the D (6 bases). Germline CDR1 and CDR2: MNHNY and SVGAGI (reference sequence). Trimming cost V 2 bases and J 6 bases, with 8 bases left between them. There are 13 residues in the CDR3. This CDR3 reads CASSYVTGNEQFF. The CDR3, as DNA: TGTGCCAGCAGTTACGTGACAGGCAATGAGCAGTTCTTC.

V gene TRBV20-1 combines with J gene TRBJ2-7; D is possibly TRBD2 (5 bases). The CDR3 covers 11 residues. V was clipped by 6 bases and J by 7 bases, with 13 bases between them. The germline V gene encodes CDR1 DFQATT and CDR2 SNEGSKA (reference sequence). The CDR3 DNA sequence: TGCAGTGCCGTAAGAACGGGGGAGCAGTACTTC. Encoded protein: CSAVRTGEQYF.

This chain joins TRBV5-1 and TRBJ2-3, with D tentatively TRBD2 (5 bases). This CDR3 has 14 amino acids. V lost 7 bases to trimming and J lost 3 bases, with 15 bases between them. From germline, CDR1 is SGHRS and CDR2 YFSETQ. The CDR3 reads CASSDSFRTDTQYF. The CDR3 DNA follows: TGCGCCAGCTCGGACTCCTTCCGTACAGATACGCAGTATTTT. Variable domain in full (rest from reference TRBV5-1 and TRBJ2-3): KAGVTQTPRYLIKTRGQQVTLSCSPISGHRSVSWYQQTPGQGLQFLFEYFSETQRNKGNFPGRFSGRQFSNSRSEMNVSTLELGDSALYLCASSDSFRTDTQYFGPGTRLTVL.

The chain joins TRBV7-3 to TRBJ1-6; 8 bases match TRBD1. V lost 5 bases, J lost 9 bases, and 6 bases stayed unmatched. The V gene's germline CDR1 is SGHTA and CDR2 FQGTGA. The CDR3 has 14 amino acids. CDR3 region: CASSLQGAVSPLHF. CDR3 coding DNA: TGTGCCAGCAGCCTCCAGGGGGCGGTTTCACCCCTCCACTTT.

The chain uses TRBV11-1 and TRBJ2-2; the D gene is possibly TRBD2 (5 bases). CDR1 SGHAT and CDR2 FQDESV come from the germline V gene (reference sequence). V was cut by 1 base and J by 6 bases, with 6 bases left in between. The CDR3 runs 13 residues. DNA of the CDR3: TGTGCCAGCAGCTTAGTGGAGGCCGGGGAGCTGTTTTTT. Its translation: CASSLVEAGELFF.

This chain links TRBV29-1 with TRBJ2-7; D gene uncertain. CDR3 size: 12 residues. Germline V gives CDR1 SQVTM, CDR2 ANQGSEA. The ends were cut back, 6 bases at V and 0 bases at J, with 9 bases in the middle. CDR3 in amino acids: CSVQVSSYEQYF. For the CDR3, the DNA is TGCAGCGTCCAGGTCAGCTCCTACGAGCAGTACTTC.

CDR3 residues: CSVQAGGTDTQYF. The CDR3 bases are TGCAGCGTTCAGGCGGGGGGGACAGATACGCAGTATTTT. The chain employs TRBV29-1 and TRBJ2-3, with 9 bases that match TRBD2. The CDR3 has 13 amino acids. V lost 5 bases to trimming and J lost 3 bases; unmatched junction nucleotides: 3. Germline V CDR1 and CDR2: SQVTM, ANQGSEA.

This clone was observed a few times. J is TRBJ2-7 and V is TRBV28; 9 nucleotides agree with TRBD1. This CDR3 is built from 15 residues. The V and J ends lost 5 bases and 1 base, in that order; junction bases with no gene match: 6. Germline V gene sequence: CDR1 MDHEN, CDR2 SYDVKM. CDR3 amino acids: CASSRGDRASYEQYF. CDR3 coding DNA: TGTGCCAGCAGTCGTGGGGACAGGGCATCCTACGAGCAGTACTTC.

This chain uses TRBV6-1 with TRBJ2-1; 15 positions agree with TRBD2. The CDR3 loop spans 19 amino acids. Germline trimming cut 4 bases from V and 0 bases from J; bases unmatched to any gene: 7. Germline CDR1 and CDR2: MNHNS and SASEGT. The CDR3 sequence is CASSARTSGGVSSYNEQFF. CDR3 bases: TGTGCCAGCAGTGCCAGGACTAGCGGGGGGGTGAGCTCCTACAATGAGCAGTTCTTC.

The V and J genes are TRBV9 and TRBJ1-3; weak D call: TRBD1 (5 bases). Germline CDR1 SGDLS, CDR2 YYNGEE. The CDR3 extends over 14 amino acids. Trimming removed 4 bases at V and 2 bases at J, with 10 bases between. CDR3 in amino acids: CASSTQGTGNTIYF. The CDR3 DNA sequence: TGTGCCAGCAGCACGCAGGGTACTGGAAACACCATATATTTT.

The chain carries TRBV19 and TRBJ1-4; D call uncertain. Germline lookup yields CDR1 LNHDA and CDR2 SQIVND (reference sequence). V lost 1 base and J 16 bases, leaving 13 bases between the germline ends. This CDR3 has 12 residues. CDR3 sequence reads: CASSIGGSRPFF. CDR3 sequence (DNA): TGTGCCAGTAGTATAGGTGGATCCAGGCCGTTTTTT.

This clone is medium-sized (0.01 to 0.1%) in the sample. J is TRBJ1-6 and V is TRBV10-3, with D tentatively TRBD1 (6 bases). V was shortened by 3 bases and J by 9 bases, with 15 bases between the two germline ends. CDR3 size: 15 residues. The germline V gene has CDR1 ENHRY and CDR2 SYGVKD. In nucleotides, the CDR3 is TGTGCCATCAGTGATTTAGGGGGAAAAGGTTCACCCCTCCACTTT. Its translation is CAISDLGGKGSPLHF.

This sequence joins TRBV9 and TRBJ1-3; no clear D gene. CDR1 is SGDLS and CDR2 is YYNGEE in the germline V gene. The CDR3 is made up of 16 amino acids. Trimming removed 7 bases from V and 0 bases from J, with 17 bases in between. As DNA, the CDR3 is TGTGCCAGCGGGAGACCCGAACAGAGCTCTGGAAACACCATATATTTT. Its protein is CASGRPEQSSGNTIYF.

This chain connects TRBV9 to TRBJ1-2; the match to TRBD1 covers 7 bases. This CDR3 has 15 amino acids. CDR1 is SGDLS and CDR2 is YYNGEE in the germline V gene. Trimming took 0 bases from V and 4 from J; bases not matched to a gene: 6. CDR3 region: CASSVASTGVYGYTF. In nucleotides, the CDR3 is TGTGCCAGCAGCGTAGCCAGTACAGGGGTCTATGGCTACACCTTC.

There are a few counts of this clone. CDR3 loop: CASSLRGLPLHF. The CDR3 nucleotides read TGTGCCAGCAGCTTAAGAGGACTACCCCTCCACTTT. The chain carries TRBV7-9 and TRBJ1-6; no clear D. The CDR3 has 12 residues. Between the trimmed V and J ends, which lost 2 bases and 12 bases, there was a span of 8 bases. Germline V gene lookup returns CDR1 SEHNR and CDR2 FQNEAQ (reference sequence).

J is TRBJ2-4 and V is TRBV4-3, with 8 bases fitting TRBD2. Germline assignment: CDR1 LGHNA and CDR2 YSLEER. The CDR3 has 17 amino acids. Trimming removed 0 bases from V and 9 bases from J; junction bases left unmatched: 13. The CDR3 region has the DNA TGCGCCAGCAGCCAAGACGGACGGGGATTACTAGCGGCCATTCAGTACTTC. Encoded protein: CASSQDGRGLLAAIQYF.

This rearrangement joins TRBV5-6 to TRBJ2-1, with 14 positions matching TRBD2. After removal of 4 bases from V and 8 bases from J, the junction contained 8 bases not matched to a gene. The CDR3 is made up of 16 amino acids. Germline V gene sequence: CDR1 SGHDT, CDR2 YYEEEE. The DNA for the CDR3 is TGTGCCAGCAGCGCGACTAGCGGGGGGGCCAGGGATGAGCAGTTCTTC. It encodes CASSATSGGARDEQFF.

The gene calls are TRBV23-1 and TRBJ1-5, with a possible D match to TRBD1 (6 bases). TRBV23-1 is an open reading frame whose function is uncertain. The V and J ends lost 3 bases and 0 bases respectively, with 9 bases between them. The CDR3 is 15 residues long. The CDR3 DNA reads TGCGCCAGCAGTCATCCAGGGGTTAGCAATCAGCCCCAGCATTTT. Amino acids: CASSHPGVSNQPQHF.

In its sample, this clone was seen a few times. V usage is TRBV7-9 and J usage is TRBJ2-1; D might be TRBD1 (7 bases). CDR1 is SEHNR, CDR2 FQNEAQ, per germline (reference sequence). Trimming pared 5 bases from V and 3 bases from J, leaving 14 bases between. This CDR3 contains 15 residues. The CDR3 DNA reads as TGTGCCAGCAGCCTCAGTCAGGGGGGCTACAATGAGCAGTTCTTC. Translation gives CASSLSQGGYNEQFF.

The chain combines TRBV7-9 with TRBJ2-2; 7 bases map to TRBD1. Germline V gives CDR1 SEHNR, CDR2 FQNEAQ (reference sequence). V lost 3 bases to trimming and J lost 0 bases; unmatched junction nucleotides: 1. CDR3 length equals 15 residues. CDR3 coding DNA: TGTGCCAGCAGCTTCGGACAGGCGAACACCGGGGAGCTGTTTTTT. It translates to CASSFGQANTGELFF.

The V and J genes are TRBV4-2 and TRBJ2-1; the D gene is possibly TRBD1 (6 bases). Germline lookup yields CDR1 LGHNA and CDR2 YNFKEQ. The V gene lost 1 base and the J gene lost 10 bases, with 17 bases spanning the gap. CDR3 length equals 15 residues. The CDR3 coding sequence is TGTGCCAGCAGCCAAGGACGGTCCAGGGGAAGCGAGCAGTTCTTC. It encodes CASSQGRSRGSEQFF.

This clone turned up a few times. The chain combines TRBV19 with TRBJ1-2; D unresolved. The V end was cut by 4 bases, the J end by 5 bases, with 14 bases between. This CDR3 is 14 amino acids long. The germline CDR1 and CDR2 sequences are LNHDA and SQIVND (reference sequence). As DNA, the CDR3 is TGTGCCAGTAGTAAAGACCCCGGAGGGTATGGCTACACCTTC. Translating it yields CASSKDPGGYGYTF.

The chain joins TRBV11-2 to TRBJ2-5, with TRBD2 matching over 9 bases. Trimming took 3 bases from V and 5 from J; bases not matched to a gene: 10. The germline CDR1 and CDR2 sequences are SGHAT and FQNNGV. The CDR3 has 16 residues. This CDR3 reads CASSLGGGGAGETQYF. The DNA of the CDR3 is TGTGCCAGCAGCTTGGGAGGCGGGGGGGCTGGGGAGACCCAGTACTTC.

The CDR3: CASSLALGTGYGYTF. CDR3 coding DNA: TGCGCCAGCAGCTTGGCGTTGGGGACAGGTTATGGCTACACCTTC. The rearrangement joins TRBV5-1 to TRBJ1-2, with 8 bases fitting TRBD1. Germline CDR1 and CDR2: SGHRS and YFSETQ. The CDR3 has 15 residues. V shed 0 bases and J 5 bases; nucleotides not matched to a gene: 6.

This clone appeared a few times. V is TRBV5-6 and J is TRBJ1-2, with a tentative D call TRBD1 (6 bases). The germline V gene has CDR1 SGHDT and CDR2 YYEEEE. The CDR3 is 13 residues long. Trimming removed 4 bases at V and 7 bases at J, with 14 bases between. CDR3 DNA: TGTGCCAGCAGCCCAGGGGATGGGTCTGGCTACACCTTC. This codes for CASSPGDGSGYTF.

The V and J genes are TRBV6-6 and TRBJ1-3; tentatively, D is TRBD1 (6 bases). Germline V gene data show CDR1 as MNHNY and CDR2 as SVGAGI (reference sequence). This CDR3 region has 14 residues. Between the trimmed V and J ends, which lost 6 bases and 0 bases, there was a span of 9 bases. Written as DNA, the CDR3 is TGTGCCAGCAGACGACAGGTCTCTGGAAACACCATATATTTT. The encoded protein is CASRRQVSGNTIYF.